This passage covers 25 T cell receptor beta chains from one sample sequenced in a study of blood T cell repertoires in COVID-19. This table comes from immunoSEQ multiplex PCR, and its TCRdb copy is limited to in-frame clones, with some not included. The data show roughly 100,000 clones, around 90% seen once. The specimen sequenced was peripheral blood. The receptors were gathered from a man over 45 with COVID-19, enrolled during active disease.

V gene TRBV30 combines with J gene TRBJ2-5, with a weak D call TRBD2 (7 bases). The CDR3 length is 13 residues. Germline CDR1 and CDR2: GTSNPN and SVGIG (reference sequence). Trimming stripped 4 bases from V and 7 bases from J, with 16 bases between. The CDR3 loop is CAWTRGADWTQYF. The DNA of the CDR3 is TGTGCCTGGACACGGGGGGCGGACTGGACCCAGTACTTC.

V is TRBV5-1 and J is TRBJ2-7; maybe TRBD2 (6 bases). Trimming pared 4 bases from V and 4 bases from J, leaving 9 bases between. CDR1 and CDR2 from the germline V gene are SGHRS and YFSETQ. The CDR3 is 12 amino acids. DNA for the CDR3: TGCGCCAGCAGCGGAGGAGGGTACGAGCAGTACTTC. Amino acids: CASSGGGYEQYF. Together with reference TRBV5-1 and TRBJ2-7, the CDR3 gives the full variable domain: KAGVTQTPRYLIKTRGQQVTLSCSPISGHRSVSWYQQTPGQGLQFLFEYFSETQRNKGNFPGRFSGRQFSNSRSEMNVSTLELGDSALYLCASSGGGYEQYFGPGTRLTVT.

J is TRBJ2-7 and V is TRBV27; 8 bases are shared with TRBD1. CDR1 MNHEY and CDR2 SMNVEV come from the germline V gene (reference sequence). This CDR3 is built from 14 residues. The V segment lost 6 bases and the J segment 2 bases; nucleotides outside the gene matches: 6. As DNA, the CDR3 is TGTGCCAGCAGCTCGGACAGGGTCCCCTACGAGCAGTACTTC. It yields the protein CASSSDRVPYEQYF.

CDR3 region: CASSADSPRSNQPQHF. The CDR3 DNA reads TGTGCCAGCAGCGCGGACAGTCCCCGAAGCAATCAGCCCCAGCATTTT. The genes are TRBV7-2 and TRBJ1-5; the D gene is possibly TRBD1 (6 bases). The CDR3 runs 16 residues. CDR1 is SGHTA, CDR2 FQGNSA, per germline. Trimming cost V 5 bases and J 1 base, with 15 bases left between them.

CDR3 coding DNA: TGTGCCAGCACTAGAAACAGGCCCTACGAGCAGTACTTC. Translation gives CASTRNRPYEQYF. This chain joins TRBV12-3 or TRBV12-4 and TRBJ2-7, with a tentative D call TRBD1 (5 bases). This CDR3 comprises 13 residues. V lost 7 bases and J lost 2, with 12 bases in between.

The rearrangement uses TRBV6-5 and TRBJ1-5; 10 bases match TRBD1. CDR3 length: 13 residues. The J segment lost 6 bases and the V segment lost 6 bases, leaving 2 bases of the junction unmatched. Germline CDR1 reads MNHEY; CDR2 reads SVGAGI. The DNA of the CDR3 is TGTGCCAGCAGAGGACAGGGGGGTCAGCCCCAGCATTTT. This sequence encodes CASRGQGGQPQHF.

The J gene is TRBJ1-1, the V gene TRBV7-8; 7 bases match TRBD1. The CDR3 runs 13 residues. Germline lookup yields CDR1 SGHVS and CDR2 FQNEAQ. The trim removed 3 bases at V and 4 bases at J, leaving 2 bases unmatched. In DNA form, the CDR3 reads TGTGCCAGCAGCTTCGACAGGGCCACTGAAGCTTTCTTT. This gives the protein CASSFDRATEAFF.

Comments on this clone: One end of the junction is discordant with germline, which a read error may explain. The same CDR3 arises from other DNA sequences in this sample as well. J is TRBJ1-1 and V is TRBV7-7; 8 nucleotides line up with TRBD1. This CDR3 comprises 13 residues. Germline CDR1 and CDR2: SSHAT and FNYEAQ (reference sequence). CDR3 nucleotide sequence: TGTGCTAGCAGTTTGGACAGGGACACTGAAGCTTTCTTT. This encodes CASSLDRDTEAFF.

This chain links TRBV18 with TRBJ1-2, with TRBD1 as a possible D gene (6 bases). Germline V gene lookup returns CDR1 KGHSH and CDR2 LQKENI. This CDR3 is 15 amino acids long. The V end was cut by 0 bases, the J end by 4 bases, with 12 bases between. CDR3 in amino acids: CASSPPDSRSYGYTF. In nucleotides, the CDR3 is TGTGCCAGCTCACCACCGGACAGTAGGTCCTATGGCTACACCTTC. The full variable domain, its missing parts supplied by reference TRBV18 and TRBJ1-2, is NAGVMQNPRHLVRRRGQEARLRCSPMKGHSHVYWYRQLPEEGLKFMVYLQKENIIDESGMPKERFSAEFPKEGPSILRIQQVVRGDSAAYFCASSPPDSRSYGYTFGSGTRLTVV.

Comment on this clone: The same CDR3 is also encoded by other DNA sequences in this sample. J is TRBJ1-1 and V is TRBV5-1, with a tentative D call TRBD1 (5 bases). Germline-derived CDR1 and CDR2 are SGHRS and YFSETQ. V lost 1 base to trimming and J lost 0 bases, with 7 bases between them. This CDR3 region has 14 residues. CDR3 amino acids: CASSLTGMNTEAFF. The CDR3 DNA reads TGCGCCAGCAGCTTGACAGGCATGAACACTGAAGCTTTCTTT.

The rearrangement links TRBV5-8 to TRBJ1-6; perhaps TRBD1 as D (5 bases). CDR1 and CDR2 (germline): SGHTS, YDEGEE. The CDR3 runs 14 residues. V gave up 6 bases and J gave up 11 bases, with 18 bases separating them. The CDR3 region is CASTLAGLVTPLHF. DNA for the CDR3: TGTGCCAGCACCCTGGCGGGACTTGTGACACCCCTCCACTTT.

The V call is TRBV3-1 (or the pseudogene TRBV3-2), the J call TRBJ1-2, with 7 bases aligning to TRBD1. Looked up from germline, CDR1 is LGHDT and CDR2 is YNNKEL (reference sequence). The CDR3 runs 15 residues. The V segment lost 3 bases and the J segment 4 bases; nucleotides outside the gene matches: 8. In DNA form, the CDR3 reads TGTGCCAGCAGCCAGGGGACAGCGGGGGCCTATGGCTACACCTTC. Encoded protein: CASSQGTAGAYGYTF.

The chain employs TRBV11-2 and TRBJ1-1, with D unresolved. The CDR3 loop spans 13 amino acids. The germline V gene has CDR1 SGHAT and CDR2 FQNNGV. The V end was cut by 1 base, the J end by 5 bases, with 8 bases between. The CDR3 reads CASSLAGRTEAFF. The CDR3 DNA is TGTGCCAGCAGCTTAGCTGGCAGGACTGAAGCTTTCTTT.

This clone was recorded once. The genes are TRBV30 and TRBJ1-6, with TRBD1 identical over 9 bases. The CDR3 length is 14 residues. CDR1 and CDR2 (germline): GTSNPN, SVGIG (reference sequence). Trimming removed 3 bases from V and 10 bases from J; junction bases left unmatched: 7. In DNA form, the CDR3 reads TGTGCCTGGAGCCGACAGGGGGAGCGATCACCCCTCCACTTT. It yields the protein CAWSRQGERSPLHF. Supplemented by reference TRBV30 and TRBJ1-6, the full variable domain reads SQTIHQWPATLVQPVGSPLSLECTVEGTSNPNLYWYRQAAGRGLQLLFYSVGIGQISSEVPQNLSASRPQDRQFILSSKKLLLSDSGFYLCAWSRQGERSPLHFGNGTRLTVT.

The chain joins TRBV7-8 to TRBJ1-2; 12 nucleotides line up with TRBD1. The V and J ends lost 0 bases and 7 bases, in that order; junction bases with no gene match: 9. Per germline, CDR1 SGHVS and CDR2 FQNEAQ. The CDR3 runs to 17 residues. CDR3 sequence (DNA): TGTGCCAGCAGCTTAGCGGGACAGGGGGCGCGTTGGTCTGGCTACACCTTC. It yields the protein CASSLAGQGARWSGYTF.

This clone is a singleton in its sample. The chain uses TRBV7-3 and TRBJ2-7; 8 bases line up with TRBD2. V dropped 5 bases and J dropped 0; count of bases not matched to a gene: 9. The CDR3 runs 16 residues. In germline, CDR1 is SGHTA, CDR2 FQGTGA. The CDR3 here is CASSRLQRGSSYEQYF. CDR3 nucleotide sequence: TGTGCCAGCAGCCGTTTGCAGCGGGGGTCCTCCTACGAGCAGTACTTC.

CDR3 amino acids: CASSPTTANYGYTF. CDR3 sequence (DNA): TGTGCCAGCAGCCCCACCACAGCTAACTATGGCTACACCTTC. The rearrangement links TRBV5-5 to TRBJ1-2; D unclear. CDR1 SGHKS and CDR2 YYEKEE come from the germline V gene (reference sequence). V lost 4 bases to trimming and J lost 0 bases, with 10 bases between them. CDR3 size: 14 residues.

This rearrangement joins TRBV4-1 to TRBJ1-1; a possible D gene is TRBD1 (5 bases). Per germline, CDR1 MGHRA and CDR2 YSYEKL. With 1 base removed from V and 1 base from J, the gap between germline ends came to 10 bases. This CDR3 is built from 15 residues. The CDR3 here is CASSQVGVGNTEAFF. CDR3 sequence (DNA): TGCGCCAGCAGCCAAGTAGGGGTGGGGAACACTGAAGCTTTCTTT.

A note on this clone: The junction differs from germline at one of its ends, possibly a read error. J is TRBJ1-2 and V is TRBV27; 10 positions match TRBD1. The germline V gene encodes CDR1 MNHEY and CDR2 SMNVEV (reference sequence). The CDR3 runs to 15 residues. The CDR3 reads CASSLSGTGDYSYTF. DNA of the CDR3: TGTGCCAGCAGTTTATCGGGGACAGGGGACTATAGCTACACCTTC.

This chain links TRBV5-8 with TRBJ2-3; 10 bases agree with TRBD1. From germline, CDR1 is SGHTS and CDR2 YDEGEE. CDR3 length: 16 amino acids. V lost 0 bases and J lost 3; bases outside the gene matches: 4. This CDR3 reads CASSLGQGARTDTQYF. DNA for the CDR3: TGTGCCAGCAGCTTGGGACAGGGGGCAAGGACAGATACGCAGTATTTT.

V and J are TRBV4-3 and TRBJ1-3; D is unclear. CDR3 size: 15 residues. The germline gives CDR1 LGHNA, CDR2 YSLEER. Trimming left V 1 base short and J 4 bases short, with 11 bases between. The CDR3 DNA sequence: TGCGCCAGCAGCCAAGGCGGTGGTGCAGGAAACACCATATATTTT. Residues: CASSQGGGAGNTIYF.

The CDR3: CASSQGTSQAQETQYF. CDR3 DNA sequence: TGCGCCAGCAGCCAAGGGACTAGTCAGGCCCAAGAGACCCAGTACTTC. The chain joins TRBV4-1 to TRBJ2-5, with 7 bases that match TRBD2. Trimming cost V 1 base and J 1 base; bases outside gene matches: 6. The germline V gene has CDR1 MGHRA and CDR2 YSYEKL. The CDR3 spans 16 residues.

DNA for the CDR3: TGTGCCAGCAGCTTCGCCTCCGGGACAGCTAAAAGCACTGAAGCTTTCTTT. It specifies CASSFASGTAKSTEAFF. V and J are TRBV7-9 and TRBJ1-1; 7 bases align to TRBD1. The CDR3 sequence is 17 residues long. Germline CDR1 and CDR2: SEHNR and FQNEAQ (reference sequence). The ends lost 3 bases at V and 4 bases at J; junction bases unmatched: 14.

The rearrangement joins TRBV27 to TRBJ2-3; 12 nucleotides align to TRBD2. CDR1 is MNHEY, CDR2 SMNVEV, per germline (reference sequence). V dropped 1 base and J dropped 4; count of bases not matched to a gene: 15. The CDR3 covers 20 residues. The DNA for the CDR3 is TGTGCCAGCAGTTTATACGCACCGGCTAGCGGGGGGGCTTGGGCAGATACGCAGTATTTT. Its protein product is CASSLYAPASGGAWADTQYF.

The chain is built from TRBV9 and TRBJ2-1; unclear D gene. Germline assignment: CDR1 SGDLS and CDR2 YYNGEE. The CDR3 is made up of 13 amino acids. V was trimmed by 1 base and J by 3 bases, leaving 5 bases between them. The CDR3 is CASSVPGYNEQFF. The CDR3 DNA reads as TGTGCCAGCAGCGTACCAGGCTACAATGAGCAGTTCTTC.